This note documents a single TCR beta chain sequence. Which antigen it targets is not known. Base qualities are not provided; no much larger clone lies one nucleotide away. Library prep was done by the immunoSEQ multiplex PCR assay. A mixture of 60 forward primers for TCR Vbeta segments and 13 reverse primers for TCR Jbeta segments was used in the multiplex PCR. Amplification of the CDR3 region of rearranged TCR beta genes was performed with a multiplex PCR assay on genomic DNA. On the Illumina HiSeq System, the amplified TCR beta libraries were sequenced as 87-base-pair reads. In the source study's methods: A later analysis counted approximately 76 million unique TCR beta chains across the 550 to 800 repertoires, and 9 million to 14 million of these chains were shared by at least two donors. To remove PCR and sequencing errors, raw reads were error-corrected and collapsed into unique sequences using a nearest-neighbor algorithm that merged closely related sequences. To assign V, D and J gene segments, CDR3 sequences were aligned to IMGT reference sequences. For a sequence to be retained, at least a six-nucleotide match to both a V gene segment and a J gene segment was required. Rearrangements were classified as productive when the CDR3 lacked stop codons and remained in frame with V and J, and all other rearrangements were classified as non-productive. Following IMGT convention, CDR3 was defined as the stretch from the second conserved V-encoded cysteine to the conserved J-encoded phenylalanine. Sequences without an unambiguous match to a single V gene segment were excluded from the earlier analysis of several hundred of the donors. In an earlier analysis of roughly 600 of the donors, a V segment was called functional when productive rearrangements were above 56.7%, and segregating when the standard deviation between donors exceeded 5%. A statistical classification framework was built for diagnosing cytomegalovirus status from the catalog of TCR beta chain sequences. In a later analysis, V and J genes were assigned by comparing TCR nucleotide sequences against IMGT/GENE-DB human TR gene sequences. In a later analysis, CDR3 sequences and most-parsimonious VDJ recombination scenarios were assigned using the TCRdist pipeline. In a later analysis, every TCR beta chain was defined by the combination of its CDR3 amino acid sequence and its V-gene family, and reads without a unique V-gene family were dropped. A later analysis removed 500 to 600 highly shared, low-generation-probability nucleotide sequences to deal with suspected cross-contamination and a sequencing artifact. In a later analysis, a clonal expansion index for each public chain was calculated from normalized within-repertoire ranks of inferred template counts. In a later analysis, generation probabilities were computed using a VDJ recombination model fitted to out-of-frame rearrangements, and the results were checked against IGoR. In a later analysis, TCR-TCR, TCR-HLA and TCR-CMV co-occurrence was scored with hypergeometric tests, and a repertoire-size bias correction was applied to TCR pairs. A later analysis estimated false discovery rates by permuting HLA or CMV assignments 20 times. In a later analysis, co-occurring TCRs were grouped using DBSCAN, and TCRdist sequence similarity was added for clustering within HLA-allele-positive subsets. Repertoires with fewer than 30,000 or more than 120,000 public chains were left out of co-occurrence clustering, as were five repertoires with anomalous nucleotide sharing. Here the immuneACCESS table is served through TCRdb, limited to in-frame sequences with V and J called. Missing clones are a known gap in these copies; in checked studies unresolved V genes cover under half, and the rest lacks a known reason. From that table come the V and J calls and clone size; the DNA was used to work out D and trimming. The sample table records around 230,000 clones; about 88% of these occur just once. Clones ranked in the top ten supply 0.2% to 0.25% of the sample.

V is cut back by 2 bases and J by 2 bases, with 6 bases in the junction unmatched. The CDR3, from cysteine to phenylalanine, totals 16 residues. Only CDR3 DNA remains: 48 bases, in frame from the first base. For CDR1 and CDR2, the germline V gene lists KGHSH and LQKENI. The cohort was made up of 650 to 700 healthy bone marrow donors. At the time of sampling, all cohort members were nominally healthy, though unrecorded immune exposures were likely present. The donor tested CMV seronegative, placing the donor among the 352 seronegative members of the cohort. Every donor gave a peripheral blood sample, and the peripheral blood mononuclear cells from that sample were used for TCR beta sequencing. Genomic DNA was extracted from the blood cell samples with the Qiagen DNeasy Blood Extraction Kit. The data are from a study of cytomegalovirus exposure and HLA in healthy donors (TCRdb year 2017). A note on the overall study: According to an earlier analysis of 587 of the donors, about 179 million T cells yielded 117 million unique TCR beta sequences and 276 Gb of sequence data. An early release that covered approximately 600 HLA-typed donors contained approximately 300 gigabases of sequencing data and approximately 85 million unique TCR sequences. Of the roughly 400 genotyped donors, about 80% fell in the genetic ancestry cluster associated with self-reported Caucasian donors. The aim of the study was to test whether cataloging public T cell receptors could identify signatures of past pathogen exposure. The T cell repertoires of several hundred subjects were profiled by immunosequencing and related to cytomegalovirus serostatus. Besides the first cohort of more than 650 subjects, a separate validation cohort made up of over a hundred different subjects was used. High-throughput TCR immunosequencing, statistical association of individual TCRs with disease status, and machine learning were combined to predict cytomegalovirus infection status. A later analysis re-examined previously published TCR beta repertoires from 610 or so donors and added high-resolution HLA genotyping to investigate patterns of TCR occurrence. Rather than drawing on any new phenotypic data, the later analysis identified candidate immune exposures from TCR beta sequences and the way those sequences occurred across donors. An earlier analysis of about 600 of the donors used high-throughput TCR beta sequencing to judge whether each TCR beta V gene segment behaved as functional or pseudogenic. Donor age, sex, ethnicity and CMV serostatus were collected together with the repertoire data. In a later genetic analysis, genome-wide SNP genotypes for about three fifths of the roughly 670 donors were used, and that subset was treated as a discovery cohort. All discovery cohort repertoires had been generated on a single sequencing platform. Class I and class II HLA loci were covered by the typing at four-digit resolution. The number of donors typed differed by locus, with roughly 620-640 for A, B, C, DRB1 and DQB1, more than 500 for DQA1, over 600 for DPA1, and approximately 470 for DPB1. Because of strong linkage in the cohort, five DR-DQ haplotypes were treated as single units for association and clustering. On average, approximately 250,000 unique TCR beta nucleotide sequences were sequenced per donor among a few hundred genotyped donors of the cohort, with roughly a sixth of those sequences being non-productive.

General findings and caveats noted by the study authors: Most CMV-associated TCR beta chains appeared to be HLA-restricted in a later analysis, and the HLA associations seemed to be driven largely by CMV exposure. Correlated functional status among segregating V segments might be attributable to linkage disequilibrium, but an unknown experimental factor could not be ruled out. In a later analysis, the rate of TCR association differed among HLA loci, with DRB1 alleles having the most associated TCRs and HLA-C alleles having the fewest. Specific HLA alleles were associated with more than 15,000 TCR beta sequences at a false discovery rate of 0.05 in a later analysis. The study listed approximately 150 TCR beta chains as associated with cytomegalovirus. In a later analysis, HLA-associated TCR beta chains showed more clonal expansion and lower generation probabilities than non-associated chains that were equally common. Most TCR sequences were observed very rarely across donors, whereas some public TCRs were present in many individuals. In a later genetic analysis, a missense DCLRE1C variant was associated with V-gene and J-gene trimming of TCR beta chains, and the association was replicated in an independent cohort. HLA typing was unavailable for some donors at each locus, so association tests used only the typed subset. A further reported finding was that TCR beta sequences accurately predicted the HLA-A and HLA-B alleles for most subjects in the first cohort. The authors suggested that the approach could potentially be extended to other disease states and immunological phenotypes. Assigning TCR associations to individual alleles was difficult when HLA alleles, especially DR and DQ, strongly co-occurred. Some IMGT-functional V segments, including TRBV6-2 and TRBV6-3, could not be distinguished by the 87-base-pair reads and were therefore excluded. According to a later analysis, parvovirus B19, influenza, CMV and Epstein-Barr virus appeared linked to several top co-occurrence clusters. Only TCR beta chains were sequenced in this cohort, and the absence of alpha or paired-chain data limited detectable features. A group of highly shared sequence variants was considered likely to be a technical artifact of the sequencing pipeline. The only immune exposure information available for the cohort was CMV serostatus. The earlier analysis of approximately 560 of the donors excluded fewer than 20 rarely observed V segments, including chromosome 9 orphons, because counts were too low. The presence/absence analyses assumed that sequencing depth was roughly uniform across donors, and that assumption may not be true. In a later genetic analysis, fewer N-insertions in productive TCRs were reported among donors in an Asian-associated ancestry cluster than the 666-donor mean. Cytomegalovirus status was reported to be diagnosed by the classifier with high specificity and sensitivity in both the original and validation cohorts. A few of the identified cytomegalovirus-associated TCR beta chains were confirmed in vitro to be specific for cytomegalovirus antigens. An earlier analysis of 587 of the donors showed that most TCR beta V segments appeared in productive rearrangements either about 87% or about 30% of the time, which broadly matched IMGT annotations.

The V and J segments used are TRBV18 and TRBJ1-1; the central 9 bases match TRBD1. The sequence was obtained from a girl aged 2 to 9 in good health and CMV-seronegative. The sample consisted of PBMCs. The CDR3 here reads CASSPGTGSTNTEAFF. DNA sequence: TGTGCCAGCTCACCAGGGACAGGGAGTACCAACACTGAAGCTTTCTTT.